Each of the 7 T cell receptor beta chains below was sequenced from the same sample in a study of blood T cells in healthy people across ages. Through a sample-barcoded 5' primer and a J-beta primer mix, a second PCR was run for roughly 6 to 11 cycles. Each CDR3 protein gets one entry after TCRdb re-called the 5' RACE reads with MiXCR. The sample comprises about 1,400,000 distinct CDR3 sequences, around 39% of which are singletons, and 7% to 9.5% rests with the top ten. The sample consisted of blood. The receptor source for this set is a woman younger than 30 in good health.

The chain combines TRBV18 with TRBJ2-1, with D possibly matching TRBD1 (6 bases). Trimming shortened V by 3 bases and J by 8 bases, and 11 bases separated the two germline ends. The length of the CDR3 is 13 residues. Germline CDR1 and CDR2: KGHSH and LQKENI. The CDR3 loop is CASSPRDIHEQFF. As DNA, the CDR3 is TGTGCCAGCTCACCCCGGGACATCCATGAGCAGTTCTTC.

This clonotype has a handful of counts. The chain employs TRBV4-1 and TRBJ2-5; D may be TRBD2 (5 bases). The ends were cut back, 3 bases at V and 4 bases at J, with 12 bases in the middle. Germline V gene data show CDR1 as MGHRA and CDR2 as YSYEKL. This CDR3 is 14 amino acids long. The CDR3 sequence: CASSQTLGRETQYF. CDR3 in DNA: TGCGCCAGCAGCCAGACCCTGGGGAGAGAGACCCAGTACTTC.

The chain employs TRBV7-9 and TRBJ2-2; D is ambiguous. The germline gives CDR1 SEHNR, CDR2 FQNEAQ (reference sequence). Between the trimmed V and J ends, which lost 1 base and 2 bases, there was a span of 11 bases. The CDR3 has 16 residues. CDR3 amino acids: CASSLERPDNTGELFF. DNA of the CDR3: TGTGCCAGCAGCTTAGAAAGACCTGACAACACCGGGGAGCTGTTTTTT.

The chain has TRBV12-3 or TRBV12-4 and TRBJ1-2; D remains unclear. Trimming removed 3 bases from V and 0 bases from J, with 8 bases in between. The CDR3 totals 14 residues. In DNA form, the CDR3 reads TGTGCCAGCAGTTTTCTGAGTGCTAACTATGGCTACACCTTC. Its translation: CASSFLSANYGYTF.

The chain carries TRBV12-3 or TRBV12-4 and TRBJ2-1; 8 nucleotides agree with TRBD2. The CDR3 runs to 12 residues. Trimming at V came to 6 bases and at J to 10 bases, leaving 5 bases not matched to a gene. The CDR3 is CASSRGGGEQFF. Here the CDR3 DNA reads TGTGCCAGCAGCCGGGGGGGCGGCGAGCAGTTCTTC.

This clonotype was observed many times. V and J are TRBV20-1 and TRBJ2-1; 9 bases align to TRBD1. CDR1 and CDR2 from the germline V gene are DFQATT and SNEGSKA (reference sequence). The CDR3 runs 12 residues. Here the CDR3 DNA reads TGCAGCGCGCGGACAGGGGACAATGAGCAGTTCTTC. Amino acids: CSARTGDNEQFF.

The chain is built from TRBV6-5 and TRBJ2-1; 11 bases agree with TRBD2. V dropped 6 bases and J dropped 9; count of bases not matched to a gene: 4. CDR1 is MNHEY and CDR2 is SVGAGI in the germline V gene. This CDR3 region has 13 residues. The CDR3 coding sequence is TGTGCCAGCAGGGGGACTAGCGGCGGTGAGCAGTTCTTC. This sequence encodes CASRGTSGGEQFF.